These T cell receptor beta chains were read from a single sample in a study of Ad26.COV2.S vaccination and SARS-CoV-2 variants. Method: immunoSEQ multiplex PCR; TCRdb's copy keeps in-frame clones and lacks some. The table lists 300,000 to 400,000 clones, roughly 84% of them singletons. This material consisted of peripheral blood, taken in a trial of Ad26.COV2.S vaccine versus placebo. The source of these receptors is a person aged 18-65 years who received the Ad26.COV2.S COVID-19 vaccine or a placebo. The CDR3 runs from the conserved cysteine through the conserved F or W. D genes are given only for firm matches. Size is omitted from some rows. Given values are once, few, many or a class for expanded clones.

.,TRBD1,TRBV5-4,TRBJ2-1,TGTGCCAGCAGCTCCCGGACAGGTTACAATGAGCAGTTCTTC,CASSSRTGYNEQFF
.,TRBD1,TRBV9,TRBJ1-2,TGTGCCAGCAGCGTTTCCGGGACAGGGGCTTTGTGGTATGGCTACACCTTC,CASSVSGTGALWYGYTF
.,TRBD1,TRBV30,TRBJ1-5,TGTGCCTGGAGTGTACCACGACAGGGGGTAGTCAATCAGCCCCAGCATTTT,CAWSVPRQGVVNQPQHF
.,.,TRBV4-1,TRBJ2-1,TGCGCCAGCAGCCCACAACGAACGGACCTAAGCTCCTACAATGAGCAGTTCTTC,CASSPQRTDLSSYNEQFF
.,.,TRBV11-2,TRBJ1-1,TGTGCCAGCAGCTTAGATTATCGCAGTACTGAAGCTTTCTTT,CASSLDYRSTEAFF
.,.,TRBV4-2,TRBJ1-1,TGTGCCAGCAGCTTCAAGACAGGTTTGGCCACTGAAGCTTTCTTT,CASSFKTGLATEAFF
.,.,TRBV7-3,TRBJ1-3,TGTGCCAGCAGCCCCTTCGAGGGGCCTGGAAACACCATATATTTT,CASSPFEGPGNTIYF
.,.,TRBV30,TRBJ1-4,TGTGCCTGGAGTGTACCGCGCGACAGTAATGAAAAACTGTTTTTT,CAWSVPRDSNEKLFF
.,TRBD1,TRBV2,TRBJ1-6,TGTGCCAGCATTCCCGACAGGGCGGTTTCACCCCTCCACTTT,CASIPDRAVSPLHF
.,TRBD2,TRBV6-5,TRBJ2-5,TGTGCCAGTGGAATGGCTAGCGGGGGGAAAGAGACCCAGTACTTC,CASGMASGGKETQYF
.,TRBD2,TRBV4-1,TRBJ2-7,TGCGCCAGCAGTCGGACTAGCGGGGGTGCCTACGAGCAGTACTTC,CASSRTSGGAYEQYF
.,.,TRBV19,TRBJ2-5,TGTGCCAGTAGTATAGGAGGAGGGGTTAACCAAGAGACCCAGTACTTC,CASSIGGGVNQETQYF
once,.,TRBV14,TRBJ1-1,TGTGCCAGCAGCCTCGGTCAGGGCGGATCTGAAGCTTTCTTT,CASSLGQGGSEAFF
once,TRBD1,TRBV30,TRBJ1-1,TGTGCCTGGAGTAAGCGGACAGGGCCTAACACTGAAGCTTTCTTT,CAWSKRTGPNTEAFF
.,.,TRBV7-8,TRBJ1-3,TGTGCCAGCAGGGGGGGAACAGCGTCACTTGGAAACACCATATATTTT,CASRGGTASLGNTIYF
.,.,TRBV2,TRBJ2-3,TGTGCCAGCAGTGATATGGGTGCGGATACGCAGTATTTT,CASSDMGADTQYF
.,.,TRBV2,TRBJ2-5,TGTGCCAGCAGTCAACTAAGAAAGGCCCAAGAGACCCAGTACTTC,CASSQLRKAQETQYF
.,.,TRBV19,TRBJ1-2,TGTGCCAGTAGTATAGATCGAGAGGCTGGCTACACCTTC,CASSIDREAGYTF
.,.,TRBV27,TRBJ1-5,TGTGCCAGCAGTTTTGGTGTTCGGGGAGATCAGCCCCAGCATTTT,CASSFGVRGDQPQHF
once,.,TRBV14,TRBJ2-3,TGTGCCAGCAGCCCGGCGGCGGGGATCACAGATACGCAGTATTTT,CASSPAAGITDTQYF
few,.,TRBV20-1,TRBJ2-5,TGCAGTGCTAGTCTACAGACCCAGTACTTC,CSASLQTQYF
.,TRBD2,TRBV30,TRBJ2-3,TGTGCCTGGACCCGACTAGCGGATACGCAGTATTTT,CAWTRLADTQYF
.,.,TRBV5-4,TRBJ2-5,TGTGCCAGCAGCTCCCCCTCCGGGAGCTCGAGAAGTGAGACCCAGTACTTC,CASSSPSGSSRSETQYF
once,.,TRBV12-5,TRBJ2-7,TGTGCTAGTGGTTTGAAGGCAGGGGTTGACTACGAGCAGTACTTC,CASGLKAGVDYEQYF
.,.,TRBV7-8,TRBJ2-1,TGTGCCAGCAGCTTAGCCAGTTACAATGAGCAGTTCTTC,CASSLASYNEQFF
.,TRBD2,TRBV9,TRBJ2-3,TGTGCCAGCAGCGTAGCTGGGCTAGCGGGGGGATATTCCACAGATACGCAGTATTTT,CASSVAGLAGGYSTDTQYF
.,.,TRBV7-2,TRBJ1-2,TGTGCCAGCAGCTTAGCGGGGAGGGAATATGGCTACACCTTC,CASSLAGREYGYTF
.,.,TRBV5-1,TRBJ2-7,TGCGCCAGCAGCTGGGACACAAGCTCCTACGAGCAGTACTTC,CASSWDTSSYEQYF
.,.,TRBV5-1,TRBJ1-6,TGCGCCAGCAGCTTAGGCACAAACGACCTCCACTTT,CASSLGTNDLHF
.,.,TRBV3-1/TRBV3-2,TRBJ2-3,TGTGCCAGCAGCCAAGCCGGAACAGATACGCAGTATTTT,CASSQAGTDTQYF
.,TRBD1,TRBV4-2,TRBJ2-1,TGTGCCAGCAGCCGGACAGGGGGTAGTAATGAGCAGTTCTTC,CASSRTGGSNEQFF
.,.,TRBV6-5,TRBJ1-5,TGTGCCAGCAGTCCCGGACGTGGCCAGCCCCAGCATTTT,CASSPGRGQPQHF
.,.,TRBV6-5,TRBJ1-1,TGTGCCAGCGGGGGAACTGAAGCTTTCTTT,CASGGTEAFF
.,.,TRBV7-6,TRBJ1-1,TGTGCCAGCAGCCCGACTGGATTGAACACTGAAGCTTTCTTT,CASSPTGLNTEAFF
few,.,TRBV7-3,TRBJ1-1,TGTGCCAGCAGCTCGGGCGGTGTCACTGAAGCTTTCTTT,CASSSGGVTEAFF
once,.,TRBV5-1,TRBJ1-4,TGCGCCAGCAGCTTGGGTGGGGACCCCACTAATGAAAAACTGTTTTTT,CASSLGGDPTNEKLFF
.,TRBD1,TRBV6-5,TRBJ1-4,TGTGCCAGCAGTTCACGCGGACAGGGTGTTGAAAAACTGTTTTTT,CASSSRGQGVEKLFF
.,.,TRBV6-5,TRBJ1-2,TGTGCCAGCAGCCTAGCGGGTAACTATGGCTACACCTTC,CASSLAGNYGYTF
.,.,TRBV7-9,TRBJ1-2,TGTGCCAGCAGCTTTCTGGGGAGCTATGGCTACACCTTC,CASSFLGSYGYTF
.,TRBD1,TRBV2,TRBJ2-7,TGTGCCAGCAGTGCAGACAGGGGGCTATACGAGCAGTACTTC,CASSADRGLYEQYF
.,.,TRBV23-1,TRBJ1-2,TGCGCCAGCAGTCAATCGGTTAGCCCACACGGCCGACAGGTAAAGGGCTACACCTTC,CASSQSVSPHGRQVKGYTF
.,TRBD1,TRBV6-5,TRBJ1-2,TGTGCCAGCAGTTACTCGGGACAGGGACCTGGCTACACCTTC,CASSYSGQGPGYTF
once,TRBD2,TRBV18,TRBJ2-5,TGTGCCAGCTCAAGAGCGGGGGGGCCGCAAGAGACCCAGTACTTC,CASSRAGGPQETQYF
.,.,TRBV7-2,TRBJ2-7,TGTGCCAGCAGCTTGGAAGCCGGGGACGAGCAGTACTTC,CASSLEAGDEQYF
once,.,TRBV30,TRBJ2-2,TGTGCCTGGAGTCCCAGGGACACCGGGGAGCTGTTTTTT,CAWSPRDTGELFF
.,TRBD2,TRBV7-3,TRBJ2-5,TGTGCCAGCAGCTTACAGCGGGGGGGCCAAGAGACCCAGTACTTC,CASSLQRGGQETQYF
.,TRBD1,TRBV6-2/TRBV6-3,TRBJ2-3,TGTGCCAGCAGTTACGACGACAGGGGCGCAGATACGCAGTATTTT,CASSYDDRGADTQYF
.,.,TRBV7-9,TRBJ1-4,TGTGCCAGCAGCTTAATGCATAATGAAAAACTGTTTTTT,CASSLMHNEKLFF
.,TRBD1,TRBV7-8,TRBJ1-6,TGTGCCAGCAGCCCGAGGGGGGGGATTGGACAGGGAGGGTCACCCCTCCACTTT,CASSPRGGIGQGGSPLHF
.,TRBD1,TRBV27,TRBJ2-7,TGTGCCAGCAGTTTTTCCGGGACAGGCTCTTACGAGCAGTACTTC,CASSFSGTGSYEQYF
.,.,TRBV5-6,TRBJ1-1,TGTGCCAGCAGCCGGGCCCCGGGTTTAGCTTTCTTT,CASSRAPGLAFF
.,.,TRBV6-5,TRBJ1-5,TGTGCCAGCAGACCGGACTCGGGGGATCGCCAGCCCCAGCATTTT,CASRPDSGDRQPQHF
.,.,TRBV5-1,TRBJ1-3,TGCGCCAGCAGCTTTAGGCCAGGGAAGACGGGAAACACCATATATTTT,CASSFRPGKTGNTIYF
.,TRBD2,TRBV11-2,TRBJ2-2,TGTGCCAGCAGCTTAGGGGTAGCGGGATTCACCGGGGAGCTGTTTTTT,CASSLGVAGFTGELFF
.,TRBD1,TRBV10-1,TRBJ1-1,TGCGCCAGCATTATTGTTGCGACAGGGACAACCCTCACTGAAGCTTTCTTT,CASIIVATGTTLTEAFF
.,.,TRBV6-5,TRBJ2-2,TGTGCCAGCAGCCCGGACCCAAACACCGGGGAGCTGTTTTTT,CASSPDPNTGELFF
.,TRBD1,TRBV6-2/TRBV6-3,TRBJ2-7,TGTGCCAGCAGCCCCGACAGGGGGCGCGGAGAAAGGTACGAGCAGTACTTC,CASSPDRGRGERYEQYF
once,.,TRBV3-1/TRBV3-2,TRBJ2-1,TGTGCCAGCAGCCAAGATCCCGCCCTCGCCCGGGGAGGCGAGCAGTTCTTC,CASSQDPALARGGEQFF
.,.,TRBV27,TRBJ1-4,TGTGCCAGCAGCGGACCTGCCCACGGTGAAAAACTGTTTTTT,CASSGPAHGEKLFF